These 23 T cell receptor beta chains came from one sample sequenced in a study of T cells in Graves' hyperthyroidism and ophthalmopathy. What was amplified from RNA transcripts were TCR beta CDR3 regions. HTBI primers drove first-round RT-PCR of the TCR CDR3. TCRdb reanalysed the multiplex PCR reads using MiXCR and keeps one entry per CDR3 protein. The data contain fewer than 350,000 distinct CDR3 sequences, 21% of them singletons. The specimen was blood. These receptors were collected from a woman between 50 and 59 years old with Graves' hyperthyroidism.

This clonotype was counted only a few times. The chain links TRBV28 to TRBJ1-6, with D possibly being TRBD1 (6 bases). The germline CDR1 and CDR2 sequences are MDHEN and SYDVKM. V lost 5 bases and J 11 bases, leaving 13 bases between the germline ends. This CDR3 has 13 amino acids. In DNA, the CDR3 is TGTGCCAGCAGTCCACAGGGTGATACACCCCTCCACTTT. Translating it yields CASSPQGDTPLHF. Based on the CDR3 plus reference TRBV28 and TRBJ1-6, the full variable domain is DVKVTQSSRYLVKRTGEKVFLECVQDMDHENMFWYRQDPGLGLRLIYFSYDVKMKEKGDIPEGYSVSREKKERFSLILESASTNQTSMYLCASSPQGDTPLHFGNGTRLTVT.

This clonotype was seen at least ten times. DNA of the CDR3: TGCGCCAGCAGCCTAGGGACTCACAATGAGCAGTTCTTC. It codes for CASSLGTHNEQFF. The chain employs TRBV5-1 and TRBJ2-1, with D tentatively TRBD2 (6 bases). The CDR3 totals 13 residues. The germline V gene encodes CDR1 SGHRS and CDR2 YFSETQ. Between the trimmed V and J ends, which lost 4 bases and 5 bases, there was a span of 10 bases.

The chain combines TRBV18 with TRBJ2-2; D call uncertain. Trimming removed 2 bases at V and 4 bases at J, with 8 bases between. Germline CDR1 and CDR2: KGHSH and LQKENI. CDR3 length: 14 residues. The CDR3 region is CASSPVGTTGELFF. The CDR3 DNA is TGTGCCAGCTCACCAGTGGGTACCACCGGGGAGCTGTTTTTT.

This clonotype appeared many times. This chain uses TRBV18 with TRBJ1-2; 7 positions agree with TRBD1. V dropped 3 bases and J dropped 2; count of bases not matched to a gene: 6. CDR3 length: 15 amino acids. Per the germline V gene, CDR1 is KGHSH and CDR2 is LQKENI. Written as DNA, the CDR3 is TGTGCCAGCTCACCGTATCAGGGGGACAACTATGGCTACACCTTC. Its translation: CASSPYQGDNYGYTF.

Remarks on this clonotype: A much more abundant neighbour one base away suggests this may be a read error. CDR3 DNA: TGTGCCAGCAGCCCCAGCCGGGGGGCTGAAGCTTTCTTT. Its translation is CASSPSRGAEAFF. The chain links TRBV7-3 to TRBJ1-1; tentative D call: TRBD1 (5 bases). Trimming shortened V by 5 bases and J by 6 bases, and 13 bases separated the two germline ends. This CDR3 region has 13 residues. Germline V lookup: CDR1 SGHTA, CDR2 FQGTGA.

This clonotype was counted ten times or more. The J gene is TRBJ1-3, the V gene TRBV6-2 or TRBV6-3, with 7 bases that match TRBD1. This CDR3 has 15 residues. Looked up from germline, CDR1 is MNHEY and CDR2 is SVGEGT. With V trimmed by 6 bases and J by 0 bases, 5 bases remained unmatched. The DNA of the CDR3 is TGTGCCAGCAGAGAGGACAGGCTCTCTGGAAACACCATATATTTT. Translated: CASREDRLSGNTIYF.

The sample holds one count of this clonotype. V gene TRBV14 combines with J gene TRBJ2-5; no reliable D call. V lost 4 bases to trimming and J lost 0 bases, with 15 bases between them. The germline V gene encodes CDR1 SGHDN and CDR2 FVKESK. The CDR3 runs 16 residues. The CDR3 sequence: CASSPRRAQYQETQYF. CDR3 coding DNA: TGTGCCAGCAGCCCCCGCAGAGCCCAGTACCAAGAGACCCAGTACTTC.

V is TRBV5-6 and J is TRBJ1-1; D unresolved. CDR1 and CDR2 (germline): SGHDT, YYEEEE. There are 14 residues in the CDR3. The ends were cut back, 0 bases at V and 5 bases at J, with 11 bases in the middle. The CDR3 reads CASSLEMGGTEAFF. The CDR3 DNA is TGTGCCAGCAGCTTGGAAATGGGCGGGACTGAAGCTTTCTTT.

This clonotype occurred many times. The chain links TRBV28 to TRBJ1-2; D unclear. There are 13 residues in the CDR3. V lost 7 bases to trimming and J lost 1 base, with 10 bases between them. Germline CDR1 MDHEN, CDR2 SYDVKM. The CDR3 region has the DNA TGTGCCAGCACCACCAGGAATAACTATGGCTACACCTTC. As protein: CASTTRNNYGYTF.

This clonotype was counted ten times or more. This chain joins TRBV28 and TRBJ1-1; perhaps TRBD1 as D (6 bases). Trimming pared 6 bases from V and 11 bases from J, leaving 16 bases between. The germline V gene has CDR1 MDHEN and CDR2 SYDVKM. This CDR3 has 12 amino acids. CDR3 bases: TGTGCCAGCAGACAAACAGGGTTAGGGGCTTTCTTT. It translates to CASRQTGLGAFF.

The chain combines TRBV11-2 with TRBJ1-4, with TRBD1 identical over 8 bases. This CDR3 is built from 15 residues. Trimming removed 6 bases from V and 4 bases from J; junction bases left unmatched: 7. Germline values: CDR1 SGHAT, CDR2 FQNNGV. CDR3 residues: CASRPGTGLNEKLFF. CDR3 coding DNA: TGTGCCAGCAGACCCGGGACAGGACTTAATGAAAAACTGTTTTTT.

Many counts were recorded for this clonotype. J is TRBJ1-2 and V is TRBV30, with D uncertain. The V gene lost 4 bases and the J gene lost 5 bases, with 14 bases spanning the gap. Looked up from germline, CDR1 is GTSNPN and CDR2 is SVGIG (reference sequence). This CDR3 is 13 amino acids long. CDR3 bases: TGTGCCTGGACCCACATAGGTGATTATGGCTACACCTTC. Translated, it gives CAWTHIGDYGYTF.

The chain carries TRBV6-1 and TRBJ2-7, with D uncertain. Trimming took off 8 bases at V and 2 bases at J, with 10 bases between the two ends. Germline V lookup: CDR1 MNHNS, CDR2 SASEGT. The CDR3 is 12 residues long. This chain's CDR3 is CASPNPAYEQYF. The CDR3 coding sequence is TGTGCCAGCCCCAATCCGGCCTACGAGCAGTACTTC.

The chain links TRBV27 to TRBJ1-2, with 10 bases matching TRBD1. The CDR3 contains 15 residues. Germline V gives CDR1 MNHEY, CDR2 SMNVEV (reference sequence). V was pared by 6 bases and J by 8 bases, with 12 bases of the junction left unmatched. DNA for the CDR3: TGTGCCAGCAGGCGCGAGACAGGGGGCAGAGAGGGCTACACCTTC. Translating gives CASRRETGGREGYTF.

This clonotype was seen repeatedly, ten times or more. V usage is TRBV5-1 and J usage is TRBJ1-1, with TRBD1 identical over 8 bases. V lost 2 bases, J lost 11 bases, and 11 bases stayed unmatched. The CDR3 length is 14 residues. The germline V gene has CDR1 SGHRS and CDR2 YFSETQ. The CDR3 loop is CASSFSPSDRGAFF. CDR3 DNA sequence: TGCGCCAGCAGCTTCTCCCCCAGTGACAGGGGTGCTTTCTTT.

This chain joins TRBV19 and TRBJ2-6; 10 bases map to TRBD1. Trimming removed 3 bases from V and 4 bases from J; junction bases left unmatched: 6. The germline V gene has CDR1 LNHDA and CDR2 SQIVND (reference sequence). The CDR3 runs 17 residues. The CDR3 nucleotides read TGTGCCAGTAGTATCTTGACAGGGGGCTTCGGGGCCAACGTCCTGACTTTC. As protein: CASSILTGGFGANVLTF.

This clonotype was picked up many times. V is TRBV3-1 and J is TRBJ2-3; D is ambiguous. From germline, CDR1 is LGHDT and CDR2 YNNKEL (reference sequence). The V and J ends lost 2 bases and 2 bases respectively, with 8 bases between them. The CDR3 has 14 amino acids. The CDR3 loop is CASSQRVTTDTQYF. For the CDR3, the DNA is TGTGCCAGCAGCCAACGGGTAACCACAGATACGCAGTATTTT.

This clonotype was counted many times. The rearrangement links TRBV7-9 to TRBJ2-7; no clear D gene. Trimming left V 4 bases short and J 5 bases short, with 12 bases between. In germline, CDR1 is SEHNR, CDR2 FQNEAQ (reference sequence). The CDR3 has 13 amino acids. CDR3 amino acids: CASSSPRGHEQYF. CDR3 bases: TGTGCCAGCAGCTCCCCCCGTGGTCACGAGCAGTACTTC.

The chain combines TRBV7-3 with TRBJ2-2; the D is unclear. The CDR3 contains 17 residues. Germline V gene data show CDR1 as SGHTA and CDR2 as FQGTGA. The ends were cut back, 2 bases at V and 4 bases at J, with 17 bases in the middle. The CDR3: CASSLEVARQITGELFF. CDR3 in DNA: TGTGCCAGCAGCTTAGAGGTTGCCCGGCAGATCACCGGGGAGCTGTTTTTT.

The sample holds a few counts of this clonotype. The CDR3 DNA sequence: TGTGCCTGGAGCACGGGTATTAATCAGCCCCAGCATTTT. Translating gives CAWSTGINQPQHF. V is TRBV30 and J is TRBJ1-5; D uncertain. The CDR3 runs 13 residues. CDR1 and CDR2 from the germline V gene are GTSNPN and SVGIG (reference sequence). V lost 3 bases, J lost 4 bases, and 10 bases lay in between. Using reference TRBV30 and TRBJ1-5 for the parts outside the CDR3, the full variable domain is SQTIHQWPATLVQPVGSPLSLECTVEGTSNPNLYWYRQAAGRGLQLLFYSVGIGQISSEVPQNLSASRPQDRQFILSSKKLLLSDSGFYLCAWSTGINQPQHFGDGTRLSIL.

This clonotype was recorded at least ten times. The V call is TRBV19, the J call TRBJ2-1, with unresolved D. This CDR3 comprises 16 residues. Looked up from germline, CDR1 is LNHDA and CDR2 is SQIVND (reference sequence). V was cut by 2 bases and J by 0 bases, with 11 bases left in between. In DNA, the CDR3 is TGTGCCAGTAGTATACAGGCTAGAACCTCCTACAATGAGCAGTTCTTC. Translation gives CASSIQARTSYNEQFF.

The V and J genes are TRBV5-4 and TRBJ2-1; 12 nucleotides match TRBD2. Germline values: CDR1 SGHNT, CDR2 YYREEE (reference sequence). The CDR3 consists of 16 residues. J gave up 3 bases and V 2 bases, and 3 bases lay outside the gene matches. The CDR3 region has the DNA TGTGCCAGCAGCTTTCCGACTAGCGGGAGCTACAATGAGCAGTTCTTC. This gives the protein CASSFPTSGSYNEQFF.

The chain is built from TRBV10-1 and TRBJ2-2; D gene ambiguous. Per the germline V gene, CDR1 is WNHNN and CDR2 is SYGVQD (reference sequence). The CDR3 has 13 amino acids. Trimming took off 5 bases at V and 5 bases at J, with 9 bases between the two ends. In DNA, the CDR3 is TGCGCCAGCAGTCCCAGTCGGACCGGGGAGCTGTTTTTT. Encoded protein: CASSPSRTGELFF.